This T cell receptor beta chain was observed in a study of blood T cells in healthy people across ages. This CDR3 comprises 20 residues. Germline V lookup: CDR1 MDHEN, CDR2 SYDVKM. V lost 1 base and J lost 3, with 25 bases in between. Study findings and constraints: Per million T cells, TCR beta diversity dropped roughly linearly as age increased. Comparison with aged donors showed that long-lived donors had more naive CD4+ cells and higher diversity.

Note on this clonotype: Its target is unknown.

With a J-beta primer mix and a sample-barcoded 5' primer, a second PCR ran about 7 to 11 cycles. One entry per CDR3 protein results from TCRdb running MiXCR on the 5' RACE reads. The data show 780,000 or so distinct CDR3 sequences, 50% to 65% seen once. Sequenced sample: blood. The chain links TRBV28 to TRBJ2-4, with D possibly matching TRBD1 (5 bases). The clonotype comes from a man older than 75 in good health. The chain's CDR3 is CASSLLGRGEVSGFKNIQYF. The CDR3 DNA follows: TGTGCCAGCAGTTTATTAGGGCGAGGCGAGGTGTCAGGGTTCAAAAACATTCAGTACTTC.